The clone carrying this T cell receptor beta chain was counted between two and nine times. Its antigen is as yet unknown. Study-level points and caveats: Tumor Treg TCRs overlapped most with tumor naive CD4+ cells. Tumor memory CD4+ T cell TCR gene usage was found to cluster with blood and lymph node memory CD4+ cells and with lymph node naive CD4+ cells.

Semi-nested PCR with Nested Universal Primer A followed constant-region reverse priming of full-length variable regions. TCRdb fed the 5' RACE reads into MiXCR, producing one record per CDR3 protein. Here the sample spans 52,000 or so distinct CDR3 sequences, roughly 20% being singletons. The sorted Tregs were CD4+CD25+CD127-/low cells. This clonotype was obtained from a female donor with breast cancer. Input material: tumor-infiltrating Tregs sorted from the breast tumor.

CDR3 sequence (DNA): TGTGCCAGCCGTTCCCGGACAGGGGGTCGGGAGACCCAGTACTTC. Its translation is CASRSRTGGRETQYF. The V gene is TRBV7-8, the J gene TRBJ2-5; 10 nucleotides line up with TRBD1. There are 15 residues in the CDR3. The V and J ends lost 8 bases and 5 bases, in that order; junction bases with no gene match: 11. The germline V gene encodes CDR1 SGHVS and CDR2 FQNEAQ.